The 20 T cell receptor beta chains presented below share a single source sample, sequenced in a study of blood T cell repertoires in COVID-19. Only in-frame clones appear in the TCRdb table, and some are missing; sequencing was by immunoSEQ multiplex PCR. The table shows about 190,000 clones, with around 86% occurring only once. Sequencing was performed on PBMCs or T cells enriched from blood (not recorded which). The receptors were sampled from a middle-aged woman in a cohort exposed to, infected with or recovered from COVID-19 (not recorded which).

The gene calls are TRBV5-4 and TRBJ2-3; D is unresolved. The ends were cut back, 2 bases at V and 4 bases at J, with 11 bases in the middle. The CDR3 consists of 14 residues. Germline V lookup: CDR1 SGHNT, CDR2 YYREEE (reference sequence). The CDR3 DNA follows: TGTGCCAGCAGCTTAAGCAGGATGGCAGATACGCAGTATTTT. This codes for CASSLSRMADTQYF.

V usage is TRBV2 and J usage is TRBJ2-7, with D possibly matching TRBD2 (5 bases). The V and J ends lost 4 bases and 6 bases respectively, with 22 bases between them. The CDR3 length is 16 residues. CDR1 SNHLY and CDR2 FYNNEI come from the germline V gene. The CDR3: CASSVFGLPGLGEQYF. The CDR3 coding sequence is TGTGCCAGCAGTGTCTTTGGACTGCCCGGCCTGGGCGAGCAGTACTTC.

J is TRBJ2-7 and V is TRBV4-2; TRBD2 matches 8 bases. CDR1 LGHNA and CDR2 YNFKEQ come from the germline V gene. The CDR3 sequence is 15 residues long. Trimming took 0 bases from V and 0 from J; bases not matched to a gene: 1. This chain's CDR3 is CASSQESGSSYEQYF. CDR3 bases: TGTGCCAGCAGCCAAGAAAGCGGGAGCTCCTACGAGCAGTACTTC.

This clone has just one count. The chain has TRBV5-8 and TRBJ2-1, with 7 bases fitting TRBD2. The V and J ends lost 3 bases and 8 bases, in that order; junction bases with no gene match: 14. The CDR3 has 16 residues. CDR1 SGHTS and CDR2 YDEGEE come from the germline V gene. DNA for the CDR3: TGTGCCAGCAGCTCGCCCCCCTGGACTAGGCCCCATGAGCAGTTCTTC. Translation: CASSSPPWTRPHEQFF. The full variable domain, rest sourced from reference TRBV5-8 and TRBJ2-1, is EAGVTQSPTHLIKTRGQQATLRCSPISGHTSVYWYQQALGLGLQFLLWYDEGEERNRGNFPPRFSGRQFPNYSSELNVNALELEDSALYLCASSSPPWTRPHEQFFGPGTRLTVL.

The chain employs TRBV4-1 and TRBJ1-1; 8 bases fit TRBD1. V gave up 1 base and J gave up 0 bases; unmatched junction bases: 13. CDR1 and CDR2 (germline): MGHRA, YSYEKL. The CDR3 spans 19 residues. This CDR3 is CASSQVVRTGNRMNTEAFF. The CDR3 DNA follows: TGCGCCAGCAGCCAAGTTGTCAGGACAGGGAATCGGATGAACACTGAAGCTTTCTTT.

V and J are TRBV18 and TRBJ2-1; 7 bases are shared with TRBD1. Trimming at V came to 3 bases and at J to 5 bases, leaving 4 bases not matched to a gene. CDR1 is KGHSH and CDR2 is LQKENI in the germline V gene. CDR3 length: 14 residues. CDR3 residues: CASSPTGLNNEQFF. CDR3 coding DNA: TGTGCCAGCTCACCGACAGGGTTGAACAATGAGCAGTTCTTC.

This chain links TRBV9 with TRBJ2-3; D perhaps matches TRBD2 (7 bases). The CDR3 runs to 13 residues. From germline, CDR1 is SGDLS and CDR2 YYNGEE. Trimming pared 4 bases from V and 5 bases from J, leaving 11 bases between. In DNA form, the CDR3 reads TGTGCCAGCAGCCCGGGGGGCAGAGATACGCAGTATTTT. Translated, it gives CASSPGGRDTQYF.

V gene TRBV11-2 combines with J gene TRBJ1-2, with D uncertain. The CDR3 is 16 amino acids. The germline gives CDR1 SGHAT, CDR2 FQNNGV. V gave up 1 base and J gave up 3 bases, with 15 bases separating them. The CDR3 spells CASSLVGRVADYGYTF. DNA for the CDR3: TGTGCCAGCAGCTTAGTTGGGCGGGTTGCTGACTATGGCTACACCTTC.

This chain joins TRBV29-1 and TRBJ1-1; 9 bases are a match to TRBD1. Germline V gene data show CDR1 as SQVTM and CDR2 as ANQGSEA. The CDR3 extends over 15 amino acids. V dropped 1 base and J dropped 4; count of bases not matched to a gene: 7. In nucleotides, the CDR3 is TGCAGCGTTGAAGGGGTACAGGGGGCACGCACTGAAGCTTTCTTT. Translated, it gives CSVEGVQGARTEAFF.

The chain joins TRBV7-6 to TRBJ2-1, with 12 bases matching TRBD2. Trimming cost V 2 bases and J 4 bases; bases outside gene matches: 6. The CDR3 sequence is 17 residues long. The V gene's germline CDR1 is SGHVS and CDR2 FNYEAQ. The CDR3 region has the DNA TGTGCCAGCAGCTTACTGGCTCTAGCGGGAGGGTACAATGAGCAGTTCTTC. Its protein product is CASSLLALAGGYNEQFF.

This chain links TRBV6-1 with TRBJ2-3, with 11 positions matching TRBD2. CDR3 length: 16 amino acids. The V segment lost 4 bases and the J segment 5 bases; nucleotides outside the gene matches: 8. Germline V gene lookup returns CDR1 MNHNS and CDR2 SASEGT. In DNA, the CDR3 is TGTGCCAGCAGTGGTGCCCTAGCGGGAGGCGGAGATACGCAGTATTTT. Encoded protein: CASSGALAGGGDTQYF.

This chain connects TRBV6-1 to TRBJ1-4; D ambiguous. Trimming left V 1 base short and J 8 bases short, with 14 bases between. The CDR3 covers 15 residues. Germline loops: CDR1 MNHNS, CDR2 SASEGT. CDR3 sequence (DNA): TGTGCCAGCAGTGAAGGAGAGGGAAGGACGGAAAAACTGTTTTTT. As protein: CASSEGEGRTEKLFF.

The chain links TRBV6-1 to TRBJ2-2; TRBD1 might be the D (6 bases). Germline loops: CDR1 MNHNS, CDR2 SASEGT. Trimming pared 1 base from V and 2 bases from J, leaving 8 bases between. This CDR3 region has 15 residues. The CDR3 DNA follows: TGTGCCAGCAGTGAAGGGACAGAAAACACCGGGGAGCTGTTTTTT. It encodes CASSEGTENTGELFF.

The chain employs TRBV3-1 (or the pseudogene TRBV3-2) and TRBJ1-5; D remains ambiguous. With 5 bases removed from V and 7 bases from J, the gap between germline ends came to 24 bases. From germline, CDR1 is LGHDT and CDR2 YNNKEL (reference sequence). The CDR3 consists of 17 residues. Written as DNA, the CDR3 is TGTGCCAGCAGCTTCCTTCGAACTCGGGAGTCTGGCCAGCCCCAGCATTTT. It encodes CASSFLRTRESGQPQHF.

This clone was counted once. In nucleotides, the CDR3 is TGTGCCAGCAGTTCCAGGTGGGACAGGATCGGAAACACCATATATTTT. Translated, it gives CASSSRWDRIGNTIYF. The chain combines TRBV6-5 with TRBJ1-3; 8 bases are shared with TRBD1. The CDR3 has 16 amino acids. The germline gives CDR1 MNHEY, CDR2 SVGAGI. The V gene end was trimmed by 4 bases and the J gene end by 4 bases; junction bases not matched to a gene: 9.

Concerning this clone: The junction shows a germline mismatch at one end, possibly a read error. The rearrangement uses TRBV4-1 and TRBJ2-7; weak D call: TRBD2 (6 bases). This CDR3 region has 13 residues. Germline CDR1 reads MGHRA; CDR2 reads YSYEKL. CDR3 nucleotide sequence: TGCGTCAGCAGCCAACGAAGCGGGTACGAGCAGTACTTC. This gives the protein CVSSQRSGYEQYF.

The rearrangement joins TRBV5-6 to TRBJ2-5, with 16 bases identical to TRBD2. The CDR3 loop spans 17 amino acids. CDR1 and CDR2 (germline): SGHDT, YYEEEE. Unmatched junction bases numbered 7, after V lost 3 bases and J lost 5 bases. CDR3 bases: TGTGCCAGCAGCTGGGGACTAGCGGGAGGGTCTAGGGAGACCCAGTACTTC. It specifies CASSWGLAGGSRETQYF.

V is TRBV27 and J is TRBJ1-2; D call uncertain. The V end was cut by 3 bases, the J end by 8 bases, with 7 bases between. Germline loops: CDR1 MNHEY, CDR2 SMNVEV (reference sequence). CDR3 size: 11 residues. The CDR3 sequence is CASSFGSGYTF. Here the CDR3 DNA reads TGTGCCAGCAGTTTCGGTTCGGGCTACACCTTC.

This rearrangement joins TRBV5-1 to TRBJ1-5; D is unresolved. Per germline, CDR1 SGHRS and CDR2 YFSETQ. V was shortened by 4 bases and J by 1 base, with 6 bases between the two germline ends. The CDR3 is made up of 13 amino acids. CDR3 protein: CASSLLSNQPQHF. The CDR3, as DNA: TGCGCCAGCAGCCTTCTAAGCAATCAGCCCCAGCATTTT.

This CDR3 reads CASSIYQTGNEQYF. In nucleotides, the CDR3 is TGTGCCAGCAGTATCTATCAGACAGGGAACGAGCAGTACTTC. The chain carries TRBV27 and TRBJ2-7, with 7 bases aligning to TRBD1. Germline V CDR1 and CDR2: MNHEY, SMNVEV (reference sequence). Losses at the gene ends were 5 bases for V and 5 bases for J; bases not matched to a gene: 9. CDR3 length: 14 amino acids.